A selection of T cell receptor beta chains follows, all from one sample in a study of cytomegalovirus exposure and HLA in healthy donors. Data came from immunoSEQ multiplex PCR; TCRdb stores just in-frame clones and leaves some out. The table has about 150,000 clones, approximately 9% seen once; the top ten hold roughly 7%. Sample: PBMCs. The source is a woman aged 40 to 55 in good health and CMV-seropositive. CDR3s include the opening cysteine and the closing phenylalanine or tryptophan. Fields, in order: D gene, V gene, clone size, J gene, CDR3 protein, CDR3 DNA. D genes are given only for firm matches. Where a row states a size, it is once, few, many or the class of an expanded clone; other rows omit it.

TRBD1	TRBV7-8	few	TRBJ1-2	CASSLGWGRTGKNYGYTF	TGTGCCAGCAGCTTAGGTTGGGGGAGGACAGGAAAAAACTATGGCTACACCTTC
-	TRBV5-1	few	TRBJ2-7	CASSIGTEQYF	TGCGCCAGCAGCATAGGGACTGAGCAGTACTTC
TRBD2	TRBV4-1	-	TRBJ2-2	CASSPSGGWAANTGELFF	TGCGCCAGCAGCCCGAGCGGGGGATGGGCGGCGAACACCGGGGAGCTGTTTTTT
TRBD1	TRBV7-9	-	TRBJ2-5	CASSSRQGNQETQYF	TGTGCCAGCAGCTCAAGACAGGGGAACCAAGAGACCCAGTACTTC
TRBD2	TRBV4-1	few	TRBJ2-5	CASSQVAGQETQYF	TGCGCCAGCAGCCAAGTAGCGGGCCAAGAGACCCAGTACTTC
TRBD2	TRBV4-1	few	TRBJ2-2	CASSQDPPTSGGHTGELFF	TGCGCCAGCAGCCAAGACCCCCCGACTAGCGGGGGGCACACCGGGGAGCTGTTTTTT
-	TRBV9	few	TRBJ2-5	CASSVNPGGQGGTQYF	TGTGCCAGCAGCGTAAATCCGGGGGGGCAGGGGGGGACCCAGTACTTC
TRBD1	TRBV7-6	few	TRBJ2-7	CASSLVDRGGEQYF	TGTGCCAGCAGCTTAGTGGACAGGGGTGGCGAGCAGTACTTC
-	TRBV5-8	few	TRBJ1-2	CASSFRAGGYTF	TGTGCCAGCAGCTTCAGGGCTGGGGGCTACACCTTC
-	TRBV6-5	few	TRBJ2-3	CASSYSMGRTDTQYF	TGTGCCAGCAGTTACTCGATGGGGAGGACAGATACGCAGTATTTT
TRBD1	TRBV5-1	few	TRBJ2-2	CASSLGQGAGELFF	TGCGCCAGCAGCTTGGGGCAGGGGGCCGGGGAGCTGTTTTTT
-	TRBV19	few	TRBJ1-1	CASRHRENTEAFF	TGTGCCAGTAGGCACAGAGAGAACACTGAAGCTTTCTTT
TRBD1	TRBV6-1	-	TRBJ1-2	CASSLAGTGFYGYTF	TGTGCCAGCAGTCTCGCCGGGACAGGGTTCTATGGCTACACCTTC
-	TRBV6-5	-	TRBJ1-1	CASSKLQEMNTEAFF	TGTGCCAGCAGTAAACTCCAGGAAATGAACACTGAAGCTTTCTTT
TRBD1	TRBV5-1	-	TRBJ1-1	CASSLGQGMNTEAFF	TGCGCCAGCAGCCTAGGACAGGGCATGAACACTGAAGCTTTCTTT
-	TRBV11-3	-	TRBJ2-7	CASSLSGGGEQYF	TGTGCCAGCAGCTTATCTGGGGGCGGTGAGCAGTACTTC
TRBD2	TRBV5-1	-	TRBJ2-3	CASSLSGGGTDTQYF	TGCGCCAGCAGCTTATCGGGCGGGGGTACAGATACGCAGTATTTT
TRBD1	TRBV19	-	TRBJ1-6	CASSVQGTGSPLHF	TGTGCCAGTAGTGTACAGGGGACGGGCTCACCCCTCCACTTT
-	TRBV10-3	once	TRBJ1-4	CAISGEDSHATNEKLFF	TGTGCCATCAGTGGAGAGGACAGCCATGCAACTAATGAAAAACTGTTTTTT
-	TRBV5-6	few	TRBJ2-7	CASSLNYYEQYF	TGTGCCAGCAGCTTGAATTACTACGAGCAGTACTTC
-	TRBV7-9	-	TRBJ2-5	CASSYIGETQYF	TGTGCCAGCAGCTACATCGGGGAGACCCAGTACTTC
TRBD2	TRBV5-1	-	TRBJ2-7	CASSLGRGGGTTAYEQYF	TGCGCCAGCAGCTTGGGGAGGGGAGGCGGGACTACGGCCTACGAGCAGTACTTC
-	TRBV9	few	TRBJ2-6	CASSARRSGANVLTF	TGTGCCAGCAGCGCGAGGAGGTCTGGGGCCAACGTCCTGACTTTC
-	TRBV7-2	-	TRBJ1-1	CASSLVGGNTEAFF	TGTGCCAGCAGCCTAGTAGGGGGAAACACTGAAGCTTTCTTT
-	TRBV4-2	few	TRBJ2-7	CASSQVIGDEQYF	TGTGCCAGCAGCCAAGTTATCGGGGACGAGCAGTACTTC
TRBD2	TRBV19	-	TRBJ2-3	CASSRGLAGGTDTQYF	TGTGCCAGTAGTAGAGGACTAGCGGGGGGCACAGATACGCAGTATTTT
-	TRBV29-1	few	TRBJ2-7	CSVGAGPYEQYF	TGCAGCGTGGGGGCAGGGCCCTACGAGCAGTACTTC
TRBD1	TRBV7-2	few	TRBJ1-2	CASSLGQGAVYGYTF	TGTGCCAGCAGCTTAGGCCAGGGGGCGGTCTATGGCTACACCTTC
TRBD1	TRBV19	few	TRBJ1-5	CASSWTGVQPQHF	TGTGCCAGTAGTTGGACAGGGGTTCAGCCCCAGCATTTT
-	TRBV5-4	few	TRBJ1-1	CASSYDRNTEAFF	TGTGCCAGCAGTTACGACAGGAACACTGAAGCTTTCTTT
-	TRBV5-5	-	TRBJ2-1	CASSLSGGNYNEQFF	TGTGCCAGCAGCTTGTCTGGGGGGAATTACAATGAGCAGTTCTTC
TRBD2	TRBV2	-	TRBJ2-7	CASRPPSGGPYEQYF	TGTGCCAGCAGGCCCCCTTCGGGGGGGCCCTACGAGCAGTACTTC
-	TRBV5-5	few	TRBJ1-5	CASSWRAVARGVQPQHF	TGTGCCAGCAGCTGGAGGGCGGTCGCCCGCGGGGTCCAGCCCCAGCATTTT
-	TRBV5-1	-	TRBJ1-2	CASSLQGQGGYTF	TGCGCCAGCAGCTTGCAGGGGCAAGGTGGCTACACCTTC
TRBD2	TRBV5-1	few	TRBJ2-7	CASGSGGPTYEQYF	TGCGCCAGCGGAAGCGGGGGCCCGACCTACGAGCAGTACTTC
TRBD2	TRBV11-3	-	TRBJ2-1	CASSLGASGGANEQFF	TGTGCCAGCAGCTTAGGGGCTAGCGGGGGGGCCAACGAGCAGTTCTTC
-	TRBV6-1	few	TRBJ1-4	CASSELGKTNEKLFF	TGTGCCAGCAGTGAACTTGGCAAGACTAATGAAAAACTGTTTTTT
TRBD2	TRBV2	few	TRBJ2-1	CASSVRRGGNEQFF	TGTGCCAGCAGTGTCAGGCGGGGGGGGAATGAGCAGTTCTTC
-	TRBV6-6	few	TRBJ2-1	CASSYGAGNEQFF	TGTGCCAGCAGTTATGGGGCGGGGAATGAGCAGTTCTTC
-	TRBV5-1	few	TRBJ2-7	CASSSGTYEQYF	TGCGCCAGCAGTTCCGGGACCTACGAGCAGTACTTC
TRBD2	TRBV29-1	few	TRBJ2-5	CRVERGEQNQYF	TGCAGGGTTGAACGGGGGGAGCAGAACCAGTACTTC
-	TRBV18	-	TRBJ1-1	CASFPTYGLGGTEAFF	TGTGCCAGCTTCCCCACTTACGGGCTGGGGGGCACTGAAGCTTTCTTT